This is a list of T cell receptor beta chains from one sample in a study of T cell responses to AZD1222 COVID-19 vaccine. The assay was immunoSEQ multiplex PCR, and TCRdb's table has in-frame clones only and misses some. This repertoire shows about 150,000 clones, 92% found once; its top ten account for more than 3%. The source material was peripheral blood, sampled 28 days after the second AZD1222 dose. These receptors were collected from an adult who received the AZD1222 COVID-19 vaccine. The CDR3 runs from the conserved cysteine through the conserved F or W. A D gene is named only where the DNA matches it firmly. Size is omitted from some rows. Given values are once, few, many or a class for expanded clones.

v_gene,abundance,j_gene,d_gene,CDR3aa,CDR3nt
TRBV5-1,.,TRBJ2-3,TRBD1,CASSFRGSATDTQYF,TGCGCCAGCAGCTTCAGGGGGTCCGCCACAGATACGCAGTATTTT
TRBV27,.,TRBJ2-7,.,CASSRGGPYEQYF,TGTGCCAGCAGCCGCGGAGGCCCCTACGAGCAGTACTTC
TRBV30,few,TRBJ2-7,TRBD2,CAWDSGSSYEQYF,TGTGCCTGGGATAGCGGGAGCTCCTACGAGCAGTACTTC
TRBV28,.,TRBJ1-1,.,CASSFGNMNTEAFF,TGTGCCAGCAGTTTCGGGAACATGAACACTGAAGCTTTCTTT
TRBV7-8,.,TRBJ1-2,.,CASSLDAQGLYGYTF,TGTGCCAGCAGCTTAGACGCACAGGGTTTGTATGGCTACACCTTC
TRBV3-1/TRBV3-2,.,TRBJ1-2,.,CASSQRGAGGQDGYTF,TGTGCCAGCAGCCAAAGGGGCGCCGGGGGGCAGGATGGCTACACCTTC
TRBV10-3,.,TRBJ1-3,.,CAISGGRLSSGNTIYF,TGTGCCATCAGTGGTGGAAGGCTTAGCTCTGGAAACACCATATATTTT
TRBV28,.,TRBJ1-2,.,CASSYPRQAINYGYTF,TGTGCCAGCAGTTACCCCCGGCAGGCAATCAACTATGGCTACACCTTC
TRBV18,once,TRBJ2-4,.,CASSPGSSSSLNIQYF,TGTGCCAGCTCACCCGGCTCGTCGAGTTCATTGAACATTCAGTACTTC
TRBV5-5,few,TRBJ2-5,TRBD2,CASSLVPSGQGMETQYF,TGTGCCAGCAGCTTGGTGCCTAGCGGACAAGGGATGGAGACCCAGTACTTC
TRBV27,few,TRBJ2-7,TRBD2,CASSLRPYPAGGNPYEQYF,TGTGCCAGCAGTTTACGACCGTATCCAGCGGGAGGTAATCCCTACGAGCAGTACTTC
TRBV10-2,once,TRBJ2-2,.,CASSEGDGLGGELFF,TGCGCCAGCAGTGAGGGGGATGGTCTCGGCGGGGAGCTGTTTTTT
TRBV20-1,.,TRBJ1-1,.,CSASAAFF,TGCAGTGCTAGTGCAGCTTTCTTT
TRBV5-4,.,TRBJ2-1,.,CASSLVNNEQFF,TGTGCCAGCAGCTTGGTCAATAATGAGCAGTTCTTC
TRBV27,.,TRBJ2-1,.,CASSSLTVYNEQFF,TGTGCCAGCAGTTCCCTGACAGTTTACAATGAGCAGTTCTTC
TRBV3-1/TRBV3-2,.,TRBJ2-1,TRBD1,CASSQDWAGGNHEQFF,TGTGCCAGCAGCCAAGATTGGGCAGGGGGTAACCATGAGCAGTTCTTC
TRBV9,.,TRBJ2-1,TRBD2,CASSVGVGLGNQEQFF,TGTGCCAGCAGCGTAGGCGTGGGACTAGGGAATCAGGAGCAGTTCTTC
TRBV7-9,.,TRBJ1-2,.,CASSLVAGVHGYTF,TGTGCCAGCAGCTTAGTGGCAGGGGTCCATGGCTACACCTTC
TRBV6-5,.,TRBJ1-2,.,CASSSHTGEGYGYTF,TGTGCCAGCAGTTCACACACGGGGGAAGGGTATGGCTACACCTTC
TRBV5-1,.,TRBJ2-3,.,CASGHIPSTDTQYF,TGCGCCAGCGGGCACATTCCAAGCACAGATACGCAGTATTTT
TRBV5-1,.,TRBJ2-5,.,CASRDRLLTQETQYF,TGCGCCAGCAGAGACAGGCTACTAACGCAAGAGACCCAGTACTTC
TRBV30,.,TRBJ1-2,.,CAASGTVYGYTF,TGTGCCGCCTCCGGGACCGTCTATGGCTACACCTTC
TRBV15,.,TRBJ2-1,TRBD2,CATSRDTSGSAYNEQFF,TGTGCCACCAGCAGAGACACTAGCGGGAGTGCTTACAATGAGCAGTTCTTC
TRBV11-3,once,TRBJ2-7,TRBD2,CASSPGGRGYEQYF,TGTGCCAGCAGCCCGGGAGGGCGGGGCTACGAGCAGTACTTC
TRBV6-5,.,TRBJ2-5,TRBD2,CASSTGTSGQETQYF,TGTGCCAGCAGTACCGGGACTAGCGGACAAGAGACCCAGTACTTC
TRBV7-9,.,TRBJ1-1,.,CASSLGGIQGTEAFF,TGTGCCAGCAGCTTGGGAGGGATTCAAGGGACTGAAGCTTTCTTT
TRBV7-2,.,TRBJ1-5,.,CASSLGWRRANQPQHF,TGTGCCAGCAGCTTAGGGTGGCGGAGAGCAAATCAGCCCCAGCATTTT
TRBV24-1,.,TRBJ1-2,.,CATSDPRTGLANYGYTF,TGTGCCACCAGTGACCCAAGGACGGGTTTAGCTAACTATGGCTACACCTTC
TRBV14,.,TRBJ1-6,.,CASSPGTSPLHF,TGTGCCAGCAGCCCAGGGACCTCACCCCTCCACTTT
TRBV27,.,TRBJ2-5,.,CASSPTLDSEEETQYF,TGTGCCAGCAGTCCCACGCTTGATAGCGAAGAAGAGACCCAGTACTTC
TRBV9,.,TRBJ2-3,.,CASSGLVGVVGTDTQYF,TGTGCCAGCAGCGGCCTAGTGGGGGTGGTCGGCACAGATACGCAGTATTTT
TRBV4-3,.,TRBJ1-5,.,CASSQERSYNQPQHF,TGCGCCAGCAGCCAAGAGCGGAGCTACAATCAGCCCCAGCATTTT
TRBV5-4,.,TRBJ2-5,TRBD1,CASSYPGTGQETQYF,TGTGCCAGCAGCTACCCCGGGACAGGCCAAGAGACCCAGTACTTC
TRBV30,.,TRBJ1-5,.,CAWTAGGYQPQHF,TGTGCCTGGACCGCCGGAGGGTATCAGCCCCAGCATTTT
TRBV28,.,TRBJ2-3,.,CASSYSGGSLLDTQYF,TGTGCCAGCAGCTATTCCGGGGGTAGCCTCTTAGATACGCAGTATTTT
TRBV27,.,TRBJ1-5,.,CASSPTGGHQPQHF,TGTGCCAGCAGTCCCACGGGGGGCCATCAGCCCCAGCATTTT
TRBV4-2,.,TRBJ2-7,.,CASSQEGGLPYEQYF,TGTGCCAGCAGCCAAGAGGGGGGGCTTCCCTACGAGCAGTACTTC
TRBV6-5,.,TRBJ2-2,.,CASSYGTGTGELFF,TGTGCCAGCAGTTACGGAACGGGCACCGGGGAGCTGTTTTTT
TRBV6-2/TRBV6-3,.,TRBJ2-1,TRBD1,CASSTWDRVNYNEQFF,TGTGCCAGCAGTACCTGGGACAGGGTGAACTACAATGAGCAGTTCTTC
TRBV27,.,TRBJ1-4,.,CASSTGDTHEKLFF,TGTGCCAGCAGTACCGGGGACACCCATGAAAAACTGTTTTTT
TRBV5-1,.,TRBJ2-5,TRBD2,CASSFLPSGQETQYF,TGCGCCAGCAGCTTTCTTCCTAGCGGCCAAGAGACCCAGTACTTC
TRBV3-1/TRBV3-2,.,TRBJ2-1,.,CASRRGGGEQFF,TGTGCCAGCCGCAGGGGGGGAGGTGAGCAGTTCTTC
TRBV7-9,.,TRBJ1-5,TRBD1,CASSEGTVNQPQHF,TGTGCCAGCAGCGAGGGGACAGTCAATCAGCCCCAGCATTTT
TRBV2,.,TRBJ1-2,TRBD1,CASSSGQLQIYGYTF,TGTGCCAGCAGTTCGGGACAGCTTCAGATCTATGGCTACACCTTC